This is a list of T cell receptor beta chains from one sample in a study of human CD4 T cells and Enterobacteriaceae. Sequenced by immunoSEQ multiplex PCR; TCRdb stores in-frame clones only, minus some. The sample gives about 26,000 clones, roughly 80% of which show up once; approximately 0.9% is in the top ten. Sequencing used memory CD4+ T cells from blood. The receptors originated from a human donor in good health. CDR3s include the opening cysteine and the closing phenylalanine or tryptophan. A D gene is named only where the DNA matches it firmly. A row's size may be missing; if present it is once, few, many or a size class.

>-|-|TRBJ2-3|TRBV5-1
CASSSSGENTQYF
TGCGCCAGCAGCTCGTCCGGGGAAAATACGCAGTATTTT
>-|-|TRBJ1-6|TRBV27
CASSSGTRGNNSPLHF
TGTGCCAGCAGTTCCGGGACAAGGGGGAATAATTCACCCCTCCACTTT
>-|TRBD1|TRBJ1-5|TRBV6-1
CASSAPTGIYSNQPQHF
TGTGCCAGCAGTGCACCGACAGGGATTTATAGCAATCAGCCCCAGCATTTT
>-|TRBD2|TRBJ2-1|TRBV10-2
CASSEARTSGTKTDEQFF
TGCGCCAGCAGTGAGGCCCGGACTAGCGGTACAAAAACGGATGAGCAGTTCTTC
>-|TRBD2|TRBJ2-1|TRBV29-1
CSVPGLAGGRRGNEQFF
TGCAGCGTTCCAGGACTAGCGGGAGGGCGCAGGGGTAATGAGCAGTTCTTC
>-|-|TRBJ1-3|TRBV5-6
CASRAYTRTGDTIYF
TGTGCCAGCAGAGCCTATACCAGGACGGGCGACACCATATATTTT
>-|-|TRBJ1-2|TRBV28
CASSVVDYGYTF
TGTGCCAGCTCGGTCGTCGACTATGGCTACACCTTC
>-|TRBD2|TRBJ2-5|TRBV7-3
CASSQFAGVQETQYF
TGTGCCAGCAGCCAATTCGCGGGGGTCCAAGAGACCCAGTACTTC
>once|-|TRBJ1-1|TRBV30
CAWSVSKEAFF
TGTGCCTGGTCGGTCAGTAAAGAAGCTTTCTTT
>-|-|TRBJ2-4|TRBV28
CASSLSTPIIQYF
TGTGCCAGCAGTTTAAGTACCCCCATCATTCAGTACTTC
>-|-|TRBJ1-1|TRBV25-1
CASSDKIEAFF
TGTGCCAGCAGTGATAAAATAGAGGCTTTCTTT
>few|TRBD2|TRBJ2-3|TRBV30
CAALAGGTDTQYF
TGTGCCGCTCTAGCGGGAGGCACAGATACGCAGTATTTT
>once|-|TRBJ2-7|TRBV28
CASSHTYEQYF
TGTGCCAGCAGTCACACCTACGAGCAGTACTTC
>-|-|TRBJ1-1|TRBV5-5
CASSLPGRSEAFF
TGTGCCAGCAGCTTGCCTGGACGGAGTGAAGCTTTCTTT
>few|TRBD1|TRBJ2-7|TRBV28
CASEGTGPGLEQYF
TGTGCCAGTGAAGGGACAGGCCCAGGTCTAGAGCAGTACTTC
>few|TRBD2|TRBJ2-7|TRBV5-1
CASSFNPGGSGEQYF
TGCGCCAGCAGCTTCAACCCGGGAGGAAGTGGAGAGCAGTACTTC
>-|TRBD1|TRBJ1-5|TRBV11-2
CASSSTQGAGNQPQHF
TGTGCCAGCAGCTCAACACAGGGGGCCGGGAATCAGCCCCAGCATTTT
>-|TRBD1|TRBJ2-3|TRBV5-5
CASGLTGSTDTQYF
TGTGCCAGCGGGTTGACAGGGAGCACAGATACGCAGTATTTT
>few|-|TRBJ2-5|TRBV11-3
CASSFGVLGETQYF
TGTGCCAGCAGCTTTGGGGTCTTAGGAGAGACCCAGTACTTC
>-|-|TRBJ2-2|TRBV7-9
CASSLMDPHTGKLFF
TGTGCCAGCAGCTTAATGGATCCCCACACCGGGAAGCTGTTTTTT
>-|-|TRBJ2-3|TRBV21-1
CASSAQHSVRADTQYF
TGTGCCAGCAGCGCCCAGCATTCTGTTCGGGCAGATACGCAGTATTTT
>-|-|TRBJ2-2|TRBV6-5
CASKKGGTGELFF
TGTGCCAGCAAAAAGGGGGGAACCGGGGAGCTGTTTTTT
>-|-|TRBJ1-2|TRBV5-1
CASSLGESLYGYTF
TGCGCCAGCAGCTTGGGGGAGTCCCTCTATGGCTACACCTTC
>-|-|TRBJ1-2|TRBV2
CASSEARQTDYGYTF
TGTGCCAGCAGTGAAGCGCGGCAGACAGACTATGGCTACACCTTC
>-|-|TRBJ1-1|TRBV7-9
CASSLVSQDSEAFF
TGTGCCAGCAGCTTAGTGAGTCAGGACAGCGAAGCTTTCTTT
>-|-|TRBJ2-5|TRBV5-6
CASSRRDFEQETQYF
TGTGCCAGCAGCCGCCGGGACTTCGAGCAAGAGACCCAGTACTTC
>-|TRBD1|TRBJ1-4|TRBV19
CASSDAGTGGEKLFF
TGTGCCAGTAGTGACGCCGGGACAGGGGGTGAAAAACTGTTTTTT
>once|-|TRBJ1-3|TRBV30
CAWSTGIHDTIYF
TGTGCCTGGAGTACGGGGATACACGACACCATATATTTT
>-|-|TRBJ1-2|TRBV2
CASNGPGLYGYTF
TGTGCCAGCAACGGGCCAGGCCTCTATGGCTACACCTTC
>-|TRBD1|TRBJ2-7|TRBV18
CASSSDRVREQYF
TGTGCCAGCTCATCGGACAGGGTTCGCGAGCAGTACTTC
>-|-|TRBJ1-1|TRBV6-1
CASSRDWDTEAFF
TGTGCCAGCAGCCGGGACTGGGACACTGAAGCTTTCTTT
>-|-|TRBJ1-1|TRBV6-5
CASSYGSGQANTEAFF
TGTGCCAGCAGTTACGGGTCGGGTCAGGCGAACACTGAAGCTTTCTTT
>-|-|TRBJ2-7|TRBV23-1
CASSQYRGPGEQYF
TGCGCCAGCAGTCAATATCGGGGGCCTGGGGAGCAGTACTTC
>once|-|TRBJ2-2|TRBV5-1
CASSAIGPSGVTGELFF
TGCGCCAGCAGCGCGATTGGACCGTCGGGGGTGACCGGGGAGCTGTTTTTT
>-|-|TRBJ2-1|TRBV6-1
CASKVGGDYEQFF
TGTGCCAGCAAGGTTGGCGGGGACTATGAGCAGTTCTTC
>-|TRBD1|TRBJ1-5|TRBV2
CASSLNVGQNQPQHF
TGTGCCAGCAGCCTGAACGTGGGACAGAATCAGCCCCAGCATTTT
>-|TRBD1|TRBJ2-1|TRBV5-1
CASSPGTGAYNEQFF
TGCGCCAGCAGCCCCGGGACAGGGGCATACAATGAGCAGTTCTTC
>few|TRBD1|TRBJ1-1|TRBV30
CAWSMQGAITEAFF
TGTGCCTGGAGTATGCAGGGGGCGATCACTGAAGCTTTCTTT
>medium-sized|-|TRBJ1-2|TRBV4-1
CASSPRGRGSGYTF
TGCGCCAGCAGCCCCCGGGGGCGAGGGAGTGGCTACACCTTC
>-|TRBD1|TRBJ1-5|TRBV6-5
CASSSDRAQPQHF
TGTGCCAGCAGTTCGGACAGGGCCCAGCCCCAGCATTTT
>few|-|TRBJ2-5|TRBV5-6
CASSRTKGVETQYF
TGTGCCAGCAGCAGGACGAAGGGTGTCGAGACCCAGTACTTC
>-|TRBD1|TRBJ2-6|TRBV2
CASSRDRRISGANVLTF
TGTGCCAGCAGCAGGGACAGACGAATCTCTGGGGCCAACGTCCTGACTTTC
>-|TRBD2|TRBJ2-7|TRBV27
CASRTSAYEQYF
TGTGCCAGCAGGACTAGCGCCTACGAGCAGTACTTC
>-|TRBD1|TRBJ2-6|TRBV30
CAWRTGKGGANVLTF
TGTGCCTGGCGGACAGGGAAAGGTGGGGCCAACGTCCTGACTTTC
>-|-|TRBJ2-7|TRBV27
CASRNSGPSYEQYF
TGTGCCAGCAGGAACTCGGGACCATCCTACGAGCAGTACTTC
>-|TRBD1|TRBJ1-2|TRBV5-1
CASSRSGQEGADGYTF
TGCGCCAGCAGCCGCTCCGGACAAGAGGGGGCGGATGGCTACACCTTC
>-|-|TRBJ1-3|TRBV29-1
CSVGQTSSGNTIYF
TGCAGCGTCGGACAGACGAGCTCTGGAAACACCATATATTTT
>-|-|TRBJ2-1|TRBV7-2
CASSLDLRNNEQFF
TGTGCCAGCAGCTTAGATCTGCGGAACAATGAGCAGTTCTTC
>-|-|TRBJ2-5|TRBV7-3
CASSPSGGRGETQYF
TGTGCCAGCAGCCCCTCCGGGGGGCGCGGAGAGACCCAGTACTTC
>once|TRBD2|TRBJ2-3|TRBV7-9
CASSPPFREGTDTQYF
TGTGCCAGCAGCCCTCCCTTCCGGGAGGGCACAGATACGCAGTATTTT
>once|-|TRBJ2-5|TRBV7-8
CASSLLGETQYF
TGTGCCAGCAGCTTACTGGGGGAGACCCAGTACTTC
>-|-|TRBJ1-1|TRBV21-1
CASSKRKKPILRLTPSEAFF
TGTGCCAGCAGCAAGAGAAAGAAGCCGATTCTCAGGCTGACCCCCTCTGAAGCTTTCTTT
>-|TRBD1|TRBJ1-3|TRBV5-1
CASRVQGAGNTIYF
TGCGCCAGCAGGGTACAGGGGGCTGGAAACACCATATATTTT
>-|-|TRBJ1-5|TRBV11-2
CASSWGGASNQPQHF
TGTGCCAGCAGCTGGGGGGGGGCTAGCAATCAGCCCCAGCATTTT
>-|-|TRBJ2-4|TRBV19
CASSPGTPILLAKNIQYF
TGTGCCAGTAGCCCCGGGACTCCTATTCTTCTAGCCAAAAACATTCAGTACTTC
>-|-|TRBJ1-2|TRBV30
CAWDRSVYGYTF
TGTGCCTGGGACAGGAGCGTCTATGGCTACACCTTC
>once|-|TRBJ2-1|TRBV7-2
CASSFTGGLYNEQFF
TGTGCCAGCAGCTTTACAGGAGGGCTCTACAATGAGCAGTTCTTC
>-|TRBD1|TRBJ1-3|TRBV5-1
CASSLGDRASGNTIYF
TGCGCCAGCAGCTTGGGAGACAGGGCCTCTGGAAACACCATATATTTT
>-|-|TRBJ1-3|TRBV5-4
CASSGRDSDSGNTIYF
TGTGCCAGCAGCGGCCGGGACTCAGACTCTGGAAACACCATATATTTT